A single T cell receptor (beta chain) is shown here with its context. No antigen is known for it. The germline gives CDR1 SGHTA, CDR2 FQGNSA. This CDR3 has 14 amino acids. The V end lost 2 bases, the J end lost 5 bases, and 10 bases lay between the germline ends. The sample comes from a study of T cell responses to AZD1222 COVID-19 vaccine. Broader study findings: Clonal diversity was possibly underestimated; the donors were predominantly white British and more often female. Repertoire samples came only from after the peak T cell response. Only a handful of people who got AZD1222 tested seropositive at baseline.

Data came from immunoSEQ multiplex PCR; TCRdb stores just in-frame clones and leaves some out. The profile covers 90,000 to 120,000 clones, with about nine tenths appearing a single time and about 8.1% taken by the ten largest. Material: peripheral blood, obtained 28 days after the second AZD1222 dose. The rearrangement links TRBV7-2 to TRBJ1-5; no firm D call. The receptor was isolated from an adult who received the AZD1222 COVID-19 vaccine. The DNA of the CDR3 is TGTGCCAGCAGCTTAAATGAGGCTTATCAGCCCCAGCATTTT. This gives the protein CASSLNEAYQPQHF. The variable domain in full, with the rest retrieved from reference TRBV7-2 and TRBJ1-5, is GAGVSQSPSNKVTEKGKDVELRCDPISGHTALYWYRQSLGQGLEFLIYFQGNSAPDKSGLPSDRFSAERTGGSVSTLTIQRTQQEDSAVYLCASSLNEAYQPQHFGDGTRLSIL.